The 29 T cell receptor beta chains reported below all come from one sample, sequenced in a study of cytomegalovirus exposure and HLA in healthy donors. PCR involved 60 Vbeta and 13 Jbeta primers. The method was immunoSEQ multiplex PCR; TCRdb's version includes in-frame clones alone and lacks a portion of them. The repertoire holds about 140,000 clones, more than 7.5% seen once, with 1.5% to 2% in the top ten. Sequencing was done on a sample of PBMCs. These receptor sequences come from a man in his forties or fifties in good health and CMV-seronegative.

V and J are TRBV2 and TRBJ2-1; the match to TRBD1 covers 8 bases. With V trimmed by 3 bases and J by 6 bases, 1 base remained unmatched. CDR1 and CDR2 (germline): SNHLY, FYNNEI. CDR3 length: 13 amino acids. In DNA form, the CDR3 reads TGTGCCAGCAGTGAGGACAGGGCCAATGAGCAGTTCTTC. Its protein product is CASSEDRANEQFF.

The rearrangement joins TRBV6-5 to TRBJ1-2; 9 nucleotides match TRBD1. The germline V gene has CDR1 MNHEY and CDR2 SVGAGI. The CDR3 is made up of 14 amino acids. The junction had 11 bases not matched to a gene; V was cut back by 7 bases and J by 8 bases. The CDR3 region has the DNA TGTGCCAGCACCCGTACCCGACAGGGGGGCGGCTACACCTTC. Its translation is CASTRTRQGGGYTF.

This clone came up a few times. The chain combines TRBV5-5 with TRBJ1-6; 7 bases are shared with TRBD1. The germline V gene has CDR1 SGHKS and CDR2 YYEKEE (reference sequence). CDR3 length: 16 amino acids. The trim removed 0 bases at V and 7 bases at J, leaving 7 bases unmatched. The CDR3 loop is CASSLAGDSYNSPLHF. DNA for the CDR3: TGTGCCAGCAGCTTGGCGGGGGACAGCTACAATTCACCCCTCCACTTT.

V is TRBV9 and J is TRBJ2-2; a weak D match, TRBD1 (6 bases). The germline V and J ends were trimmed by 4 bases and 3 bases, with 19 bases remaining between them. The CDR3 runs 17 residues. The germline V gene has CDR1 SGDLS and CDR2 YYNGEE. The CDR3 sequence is CASSPQQGSIDTGELFF. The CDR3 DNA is TGTGCCAGCAGCCCTCAACAGGGTTCGATAGACACCGGGGAGCTGTTTTTT.

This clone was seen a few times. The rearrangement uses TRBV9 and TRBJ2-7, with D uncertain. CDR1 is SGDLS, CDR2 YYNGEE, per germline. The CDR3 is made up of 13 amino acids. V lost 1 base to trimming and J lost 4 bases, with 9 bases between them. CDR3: CASSVSPGYEQYF. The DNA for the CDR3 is TGTGCCAGCAGCGTATCCCCAGGTTACGAGCAGTACTTC.

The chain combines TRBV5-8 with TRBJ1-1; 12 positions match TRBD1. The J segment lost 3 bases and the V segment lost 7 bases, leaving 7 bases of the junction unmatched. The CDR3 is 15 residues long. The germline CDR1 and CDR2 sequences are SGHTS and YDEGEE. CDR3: CASRDRGRPDTEAFF. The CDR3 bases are TGTGCCAGCCGGGACAGGGGGCGACCGGACACTGAAGCTTTCTTT.

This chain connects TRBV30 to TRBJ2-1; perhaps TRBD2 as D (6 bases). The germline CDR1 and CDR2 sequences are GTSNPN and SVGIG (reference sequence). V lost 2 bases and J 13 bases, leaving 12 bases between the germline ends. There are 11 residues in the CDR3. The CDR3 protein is CAWSSGGTQFF. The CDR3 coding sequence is TGTGCCTGGAGTTCTGGCGGGACCCAGTTCTTC. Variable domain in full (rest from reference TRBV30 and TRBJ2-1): SQTIHQWPATLVQPVGSPLSLECTVEGTSNPNLYWYRQAAGRGLQLLFYSVGIGQISSEVPQNLSASRPQDRQFILSSKKLLLSDSGFYLCAWSSGGTQFFGPGTRLTVL.

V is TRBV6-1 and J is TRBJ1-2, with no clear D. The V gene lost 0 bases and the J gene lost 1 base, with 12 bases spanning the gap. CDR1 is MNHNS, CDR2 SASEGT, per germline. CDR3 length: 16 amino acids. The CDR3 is CASSEATRAGNYGYTF. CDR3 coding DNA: TGTGCCAGCAGTGAAGCGACGAGGGCCGGTAACTATGGCTACACCTTC.

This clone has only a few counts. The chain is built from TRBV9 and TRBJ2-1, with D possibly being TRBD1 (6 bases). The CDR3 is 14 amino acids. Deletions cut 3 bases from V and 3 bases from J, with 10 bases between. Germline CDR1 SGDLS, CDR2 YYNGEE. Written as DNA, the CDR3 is TGTGCCAGCAGCGGGACAGCGATCTACAATGAGCAGTTCTTC. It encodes CASSGTAIYNEQFF.

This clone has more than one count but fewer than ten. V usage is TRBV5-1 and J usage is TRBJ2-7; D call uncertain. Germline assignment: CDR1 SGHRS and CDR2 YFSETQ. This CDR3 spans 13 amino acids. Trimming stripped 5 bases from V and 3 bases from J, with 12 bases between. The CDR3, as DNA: TGCGCCAGCAGGTTAGTACAGAACTACGAGCAGTACTTC. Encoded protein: CASRLVQNYEQYF.

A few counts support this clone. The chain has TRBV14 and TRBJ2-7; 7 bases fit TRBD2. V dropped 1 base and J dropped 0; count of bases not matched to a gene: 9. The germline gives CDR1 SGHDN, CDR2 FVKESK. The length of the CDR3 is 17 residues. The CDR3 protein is CASSQVGLADNSYEQYF. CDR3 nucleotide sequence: TGTGCCAGCAGCCAAGTTGGGCTAGCGGATAACTCCTACGAGCAGTACTTC.

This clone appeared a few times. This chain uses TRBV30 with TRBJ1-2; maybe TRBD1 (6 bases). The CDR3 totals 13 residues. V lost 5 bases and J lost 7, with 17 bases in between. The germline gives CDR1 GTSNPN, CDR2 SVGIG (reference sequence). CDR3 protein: CAWGVAGGAGYTF. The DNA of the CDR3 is TGTGCCTGGGGGGTAGCTGGGGGCGCTGGCTACACCTTC.

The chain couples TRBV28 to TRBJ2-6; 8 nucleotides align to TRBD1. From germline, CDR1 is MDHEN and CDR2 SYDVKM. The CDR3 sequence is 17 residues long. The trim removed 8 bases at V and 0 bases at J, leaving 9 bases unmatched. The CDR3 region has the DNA TGTGCCAGCTTGACCGGGACAGGCTTCTCTGGGGCCAACGTCCTGACTTTC. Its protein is CASLTGTGFSGANVLTF.

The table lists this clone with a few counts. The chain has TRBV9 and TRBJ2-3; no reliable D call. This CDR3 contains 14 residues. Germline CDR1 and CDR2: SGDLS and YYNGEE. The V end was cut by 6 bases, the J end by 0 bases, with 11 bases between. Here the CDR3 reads CASTRLYSTDTQYF. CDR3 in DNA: TGTGCCAGCACGCGACTCTATAGCACAGATACGCAGTATTTT.

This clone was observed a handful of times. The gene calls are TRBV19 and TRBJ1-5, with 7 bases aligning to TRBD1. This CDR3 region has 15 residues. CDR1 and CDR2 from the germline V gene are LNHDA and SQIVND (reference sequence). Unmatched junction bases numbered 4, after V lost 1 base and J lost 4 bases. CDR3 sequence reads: CASSIVKTGNQPQHF. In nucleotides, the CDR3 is TGTGCCAGTAGTATAGTAAAGACAGGGAATCAGCCCCAGCATTTT.

CDR3 region: CASILSAGTSYEQYF. The CDR3 coding sequence is TGTGCCAGCATCTTGAGTGCAGGGACTTCCTACGAGCAGTACTTC. This chain uses TRBV6-1 with TRBJ2-7; tentatively, D is TRBD2 (6 bases). There are 15 residues in the CDR3. Trimming took off 7 bases at V and 1 base at J, with 17 bases between the two ends. Germline V gene lookup returns CDR1 MNHNS and CDR2 SASEGT.

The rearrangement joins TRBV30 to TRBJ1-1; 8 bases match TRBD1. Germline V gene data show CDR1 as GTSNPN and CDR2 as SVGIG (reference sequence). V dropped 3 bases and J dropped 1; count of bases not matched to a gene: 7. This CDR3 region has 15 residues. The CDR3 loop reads CAWRTPGTGNTEAFF. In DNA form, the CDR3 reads TGTGCCTGGAGAACACCCGGGACAGGGAACACTGAAGCTTTCTTT. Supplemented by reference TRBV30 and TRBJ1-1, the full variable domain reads SQTIHQWPATLVQPVGSPLSLECTVEGTSNPNLYWYRQAAGRGLQLLFYSVGIGQISSEVPQNLSASRPQDRQFILSSKKLLLSDSGFYLCAWRTPGTGNTEAFFGQGTRLTVV.

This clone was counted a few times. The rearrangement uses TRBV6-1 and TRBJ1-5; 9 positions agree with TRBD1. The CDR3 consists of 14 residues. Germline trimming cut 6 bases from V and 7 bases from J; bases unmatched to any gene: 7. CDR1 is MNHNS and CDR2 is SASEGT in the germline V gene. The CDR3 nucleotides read TGTGCCAGCAGGCGAACAGGGGGCAGGCAGCCCCAGCATTTT. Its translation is CASRRTGGRQPQHF.

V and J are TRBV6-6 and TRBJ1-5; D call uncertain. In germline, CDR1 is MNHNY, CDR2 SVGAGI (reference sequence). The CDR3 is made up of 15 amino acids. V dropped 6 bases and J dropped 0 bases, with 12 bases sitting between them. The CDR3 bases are TGTGCCAGCAGGCTCCAGGAATCTAGCAATCAGCCCCAGCATTTT. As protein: CASRLQESSNQPQHF.

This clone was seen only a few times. In DNA form, the CDR3 reads TGTGCCAGCAGTCCTAGAGCGGGAGGGGGCACAGATACGCAGTATTTT. Encoded protein: CASSPRAGGGTDTQYF. This sequence joins TRBV2 and TRBJ2-3; 10 nucleotides line up with TRBD2. J gave up 1 base and V 5 bases, and 6 bases lay outside the gene matches. The CDR3 covers 16 residues. In germline, CDR1 is SNHLY, CDR2 FYNNEI.

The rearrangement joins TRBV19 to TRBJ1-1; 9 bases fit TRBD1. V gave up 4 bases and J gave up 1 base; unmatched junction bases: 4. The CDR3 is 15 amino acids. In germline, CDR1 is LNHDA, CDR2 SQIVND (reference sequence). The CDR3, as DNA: TGTGCCAGTAGTAGACAGGGGGTCAGGAACACTGAAGCTTTCTTT. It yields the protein CASSRQGVRNTEAFF.

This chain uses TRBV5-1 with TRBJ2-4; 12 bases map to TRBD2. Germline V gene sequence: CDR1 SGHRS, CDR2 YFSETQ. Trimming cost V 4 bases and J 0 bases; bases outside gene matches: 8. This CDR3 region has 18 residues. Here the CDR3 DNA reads TGCGCCAGCAGCATAAGACTAGCGGGGGCTGGAGCCAAAAACATTCAGTACTTC. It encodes CASSIRLAGAGAKNIQYF.

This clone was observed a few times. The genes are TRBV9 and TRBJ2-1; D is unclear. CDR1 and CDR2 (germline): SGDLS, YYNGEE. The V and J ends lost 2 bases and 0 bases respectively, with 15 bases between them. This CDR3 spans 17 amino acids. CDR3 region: CASSVTSGPGSYNEQFF. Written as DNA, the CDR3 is TGTGCCAGCAGCGTCACCTCTGGGCCAGGCTCCTACAATGAGCAGTTCTTC.

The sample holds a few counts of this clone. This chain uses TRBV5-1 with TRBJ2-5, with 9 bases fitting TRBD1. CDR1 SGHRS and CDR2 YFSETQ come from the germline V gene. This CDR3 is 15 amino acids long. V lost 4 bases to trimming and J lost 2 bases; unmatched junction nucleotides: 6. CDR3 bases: TGCGCCAGCAGCCCAGGGACAGGGATTCAAGAGACCCAGTACTTC. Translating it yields CASSPGTGIQETQYF.

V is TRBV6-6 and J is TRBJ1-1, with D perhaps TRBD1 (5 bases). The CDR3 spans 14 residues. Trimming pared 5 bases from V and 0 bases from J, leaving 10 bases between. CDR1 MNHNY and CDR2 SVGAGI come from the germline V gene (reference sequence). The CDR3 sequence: CASSRQTVNTEAFF. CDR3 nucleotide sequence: TGTGCCAGCAGTCGACAGACAGTGAACACTGAAGCTTTCTTT.

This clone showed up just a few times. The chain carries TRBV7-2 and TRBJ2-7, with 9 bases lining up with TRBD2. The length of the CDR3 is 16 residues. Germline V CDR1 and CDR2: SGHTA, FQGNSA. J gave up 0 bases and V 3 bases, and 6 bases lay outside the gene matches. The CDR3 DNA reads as TGTGCCAGCAGCTTCTTGGGAGCGGGAGGCTCCTACGAGCAGTACTTC. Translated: CASSFLGAGGSYEQYF.

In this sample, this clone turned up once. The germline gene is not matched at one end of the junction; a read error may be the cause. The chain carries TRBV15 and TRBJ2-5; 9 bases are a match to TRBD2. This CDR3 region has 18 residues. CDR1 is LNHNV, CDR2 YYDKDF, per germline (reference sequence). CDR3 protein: CTTSRDKFASGNQETQYF. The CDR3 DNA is TGTACCACCAGCAGAGATAAATTTGCTAGCGGGAACCAAGAGACCCAGTACTTC. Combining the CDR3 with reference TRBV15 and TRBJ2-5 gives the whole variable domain DAMVIQNPRYQVTQFGKPVTLSCSQTLNHNVMYWYQQKSSQAPKLLFHYYDKDFNNEADTPDNFQSRRPNTSFCFLDIRSPGLGDTAMYLCTTSRDKFASGNQETQYFGPGTRLLVL.

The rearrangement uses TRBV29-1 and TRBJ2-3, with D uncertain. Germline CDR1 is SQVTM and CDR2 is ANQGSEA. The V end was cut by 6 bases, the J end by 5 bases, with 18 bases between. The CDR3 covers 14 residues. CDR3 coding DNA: TGCAGCGTCCCCCGTGCGTACCCAGGAGATACGCAGTATTTT. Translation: CSVPRAYPGDTQYF.

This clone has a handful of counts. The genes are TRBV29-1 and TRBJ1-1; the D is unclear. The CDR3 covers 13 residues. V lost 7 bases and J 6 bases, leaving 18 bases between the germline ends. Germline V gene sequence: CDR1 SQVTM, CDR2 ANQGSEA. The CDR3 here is CSARRGQEAEAFF. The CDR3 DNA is TGCAGCGCCCGTAGAGGGCAGGAAGCTGAAGCTTTCTTT.